A single sample is the source of the 3 T cell receptor beta chains below, sequenced in a study of breast tumors, draining lymph nodes, adjacent tissues. MiXCR, run by TCRdb on the multiplex PCR reads, gives a single entry per CDR3 protein. The data show about 130,000 distinct CDR3 sequences, with about 20% seen just once and roughly 2% held by the top ten. Axillary draining lymph nodes of breast cancer patients supplied the node samples. Sequencing input: axillary lymph node tissue. The source of these receptors is a female donor with breast cancer. Some clones in this sample may be carry-over from other donors' samples.

This clonotype was counted a single time. At one of its ends the junction is not consistent with the germline gene, which may arise from a read error. The chain recombines TRBV30 with TRBJ1-2; D is unclear. The CDR3 totals 13 residues. Per germline, CDR1 GTSNPN and CDR2 SVGIG (reference sequence). Here the CDR3 DNA reads TGTGCCTGGAGTGTACTGGCCACTTCGGGCTGCACCTTC. Its protein is CAWSVLATSGCTF.

This clonotype was recorded at least ten times. The chain employs TRBV28 and TRBJ1-2; 8 bases agree with TRBD1. Germline V gene sequence: CDR1 MDHEN, CDR2 SYDVKM. The CDR3 loop spans 15 amino acids. Unmatched junction bases numbered 9, after V lost 7 bases and J lost 2 bases. The CDR3 is CASTSTGASNYGYTF. The CDR3 bases are TGTGCCAGCACATCGACAGGGGCCTCGAACTATGGCTACACCTTC.

This clonotype was detected once. A read error is possible here, since a much larger clone lies one base away. This is likely a read error, given that the CDR3 carries no conserved phenylalanine or tryptophan at its end. This chain uses TRBV5-4 with TRBJ2-1, with D hard to call. V lost 4 bases, J lost 7 bases, and 27 bases lay in between. Germline V gene sequence: CDR1 SGHNT, CDR2 YYREEE (reference sequence). CDR3 length: 18 residues. In DNA form, the CDR3 reads TGTGCCAGCAGCCCGCCCCCTACGGGTGGTACCTTTACGAATGAGCAGTTCTCC. Translation gives CASSPPPTGGTFTNEQFS.